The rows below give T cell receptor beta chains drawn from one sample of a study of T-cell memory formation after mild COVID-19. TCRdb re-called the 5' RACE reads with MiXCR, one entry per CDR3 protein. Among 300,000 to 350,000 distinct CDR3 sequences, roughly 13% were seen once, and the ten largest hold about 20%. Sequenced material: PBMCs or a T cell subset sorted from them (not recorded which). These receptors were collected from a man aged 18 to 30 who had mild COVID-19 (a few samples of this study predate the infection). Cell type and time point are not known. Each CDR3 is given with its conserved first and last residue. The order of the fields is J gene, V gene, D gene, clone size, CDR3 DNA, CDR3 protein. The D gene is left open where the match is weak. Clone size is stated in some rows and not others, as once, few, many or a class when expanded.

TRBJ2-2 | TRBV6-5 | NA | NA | TGTGCCAGCAGTACTTACATCGGGCGGCAGCCCGGGGAGCTGTTTTTT | CASSTYIGRQPGELFF
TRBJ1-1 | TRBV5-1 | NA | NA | TGCGCCAGCAGCTCCACCCAGGAGTACATAGCTTTCTTT | CASSSTQEYIAFF
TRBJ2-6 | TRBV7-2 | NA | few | TGTGCCAGCCTAGGCTCAGGGGCCAACGTCCTGACTTTC | CASLGSGANVLTF
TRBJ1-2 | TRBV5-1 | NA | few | TGCGCCAGCAGCTTGGGGGGGCGAGACTACACCTTC | CASSLGGRDYTF
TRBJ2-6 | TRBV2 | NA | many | TGTGCCAGCAGTGACAGATCTGGGGCCAACGTCCTGACTTTC | CASSDRSGANVLTF
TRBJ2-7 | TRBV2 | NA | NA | TGTGCCAGCTATACAACCGGTTACGAGCAGTACTTC | CASYTTGYEQYF
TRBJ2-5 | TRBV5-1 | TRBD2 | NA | TGCGCCAGCAGCCGCGGGACTAGCGGACACCAAGAGACCCAGTACTTC | CASSRGTSGHQETQYF
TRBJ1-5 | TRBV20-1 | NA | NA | TGCAGTGCCTTAGGAGTGAATCAGCCCCAGCATTTT | CSALGVNQPQHF
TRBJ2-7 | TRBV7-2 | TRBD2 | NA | TGTGCCAGCACGGGGGGGACCTCAGGGAGGGAGCAGTACTTC | CASTGGTSGREQYF
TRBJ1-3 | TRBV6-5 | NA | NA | TGTGCCAGCCAAGGGGTTACTGGAAACACCATATATTTT | CASQGVTGNTIYF
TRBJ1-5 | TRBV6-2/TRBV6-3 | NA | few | TGTGCCAGCAGTTACCTGGGGGCTTCCAATCAGCCCCAGCATTTT | CASSYLGASNQPQHF
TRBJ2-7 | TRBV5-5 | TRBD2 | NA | TGTGCCAGCAGTCTGGCTAGCGGGGACTACGAGCAGTACTTC | CASSLASGDYEQYF
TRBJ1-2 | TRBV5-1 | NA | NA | TGCGCCAGCAGATGGGGAAACTATGGCTACACCTTC | CASRWGNYGYTF
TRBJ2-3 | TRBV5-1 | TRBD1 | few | TGCGCCAGCAGCACCCGACAGGGCCAGGGCACAGATACGCAGTATTTT | CASSTRQGQGTDTQYF
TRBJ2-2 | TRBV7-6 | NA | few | TGTGCCAGCAGCGAGACTGGGGGGGAGCTGTTTTTT | CASSETGGELFF
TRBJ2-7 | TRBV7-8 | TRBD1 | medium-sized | TGTGCCAGCAGCTTGAGCTCCGGGACAGGGAACTACGAGCAGTACTTC | CASSLSSGTGNYEQYF
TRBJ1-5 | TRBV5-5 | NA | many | TGTGCCAGCAGCTCCGGCCTGGCCAGGGAAGGCAATCAGCCCCAGCATTTT | CASSSGLAREGNQPQHF